This passage covers 19 T cell receptor beta chains from one sample sequenced in a study of T-cell memory formation after mild COVID-19. Via MiXCR, TCRdb re-called the 5' RACE reads, giving one row per CDR3 protein. The profile shows fewer than 600,000 distinct CDR3 sequences, less than 25% of them singletons. Sequenced sample: PBMCs or a T cell subset sorted from them (not recorded which). These receptors were obtained from an adult woman who had mild COVID-19 (a few samples of this study predate the infection). Cell type and time point are not known.

The chain is built from TRBV29-1 and TRBJ1-3; 7 positions agree with TRBD1. Germline assignment: CDR1 SQVTM and CDR2 ANQGSEA. CDR3 length: 14 amino acids. V trimming: 4 bases; J trimming: 4 bases; junction bases outside the gene matches: 7. The CDR3: CSVVGQGGGNTIYF. For the CDR3, the DNA is TGCAGCGTTGTAGGCCAGGGGGGGGGAAACACCATATATTTT.

The genes are TRBV7-3 and TRBJ2-7, with 8 bases matching TRBD1. Germline lookup yields CDR1 SGHTA and CDR2 FQGTGA. V lost 5 bases, J lost 4 bases, and 7 bases stayed unmatched. The CDR3 totals 14 residues. DNA for the CDR3: TGTGCCAGCAGCCCCTCGGACAGGGCGTACGAGCAGTACTTC. Amino acids: CASSPSDRAYEQYF. The variable domain in full, completed from reference TRBV7-3 and TRBJ2-7, reads GAGVSQTPSNKVTEKGKYVELRCDPISGHTALYWYRQSLGQGPEFLIYFQGTGAADDSGLPNDRFFAVRPEGSVSTLKIQRTERGDSAVYLCASSPSDRAYEQYFGPGTRLTVT.

The V gene is TRBV27, the J gene TRBJ2-1, with D maybe TRBD1 (6 bases). V gave up 3 bases and J gave up 2 bases, with 8 bases separating them. The CDR3 is 14 residues long. Germline CDR1 reads MNHEY; CDR2 reads SMNVEV (reference sequence). CDR3 in DNA: TGTGCCAGCAGTTTCCAGGGGACCTACAATGAGCAGTTCTTC. Its translation: CASSFQGTYNEQFF.

This chain joins TRBV7-6 and TRBJ2-3; possibly TRBD1 for D (5 bases). The germline V gene has CDR1 SGHVS and CDR2 FNYEAQ. V lost 4 bases to trimming and J lost 0 bases, with 14 bases between them. This CDR3 is built from 16 residues. CDR3 region: CASSSPTDLSTDTQYF. The CDR3 nucleotides read TGTGCCAGCAGCTCCCCGACAGACCTTAGCACAGATACGCAGTATTTT.

V and J are TRBV21-1 and TRBJ1-1; the D segment call TRBD1 is taken from the table without a DNA check. TRBV21-1 is termed a pseudogene. This CDR3 has 14 amino acids. CDR3 protein: CARPGQGMNTEAFF. Written as DNA, the CDR3 is TGTGCCAGGCCGGGACAGGGCATGAACACTGAAGCTTTCTTT.

The chain uses TRBV7-2 and TRBJ2-7, with 9 positions matching TRBD1. CDR3 length: 15 residues. CDR1 and CDR2 (germline): SGHTA, FQGNSA. J lost 6 bases, V lost 2 bases, and 8 bases had no gene match. The CDR3 sequence is CASSLYGTGSSEQYF. As DNA, the CDR3 is TGTGCCAGCAGCTTATATGGGACAGGGTCAAGCGAGCAGTACTTC. Full variable domain (outside the CDR3, taken from reference TRBV7-2 and TRBJ2-7): GAGVSQSPSNKVTEKGKDVELRCDPISGHTALYWYRQSLGQGLEFLIYFQGNSAPDKSGLPSDRFSAERTGGSVSTLTIQRTQQEDSAVYLCASSLYGTGSSEQYFGPGTRLTVT.

The V call is TRBV7-3, the J call TRBJ1-2, with 11 bases that match TRBD1. Germline loops: CDR1 SGHTA, CDR2 FQGTGA. Trimming cost V 1 base and J 6 bases; bases outside gene matches: 4. The CDR3 is 15 residues long. In DNA, the CDR3 is TGTGCCAGCAGCTTAAGGACAGGGGGCAAAGATGGCTACACCTTC. The encoded protein is CASSLRTGGKDGYTF.

The chain employs TRBV19 and TRBJ2-5; D is unclear. Trimming removed 8 bases at V and 5 bases at J, with 15 bases between. Per germline, CDR1 LNHDA and CDR2 SQIVND (reference sequence). The CDR3 extends over 13 amino acids. CDR3 sequence (DNA): TGTGCCAGTGCTGACGTAGCTGGGGAGACCCAGTACTTC. This encodes CASADVAGETQYF. Full variable domain (missing parts from reference TRBV19 and TRBJ2-5): DGGITQSPKYLFRKEGQNVTLSCEQNLNHDAMYWYRQDPGQGLRLIYYSQIVNDFQKGDIAEGYSVSREKKESFPLTVTSAQKNPTAFYLCASADVAGETQYFGPGTRLLVL.

About this clonotype itself: A clone one base away is much larger, so this may be a read error. This chain connects TRBV20-1 to TRBJ1-1; D gene ambiguous. V was trimmed by 8 bases and J by 0 bases, leaving 13 bases between them. Per germline, CDR1 DFQATT and CDR2 SNEGSKA (reference sequence). CDR3 length: 13 residues. The CDR3 spells CSSLDGMNTEAFF. The CDR3 DNA follows: TGCAGTTCTTTAGACGGCATGAACACTGAAGCTTTCTTT.

This clonotype has ten or more counts. The chain recombines TRBV2 with TRBJ2-3; the match to TRBD2 covers 9 bases. The CDR3 has 18 residues. Per germline, CDR1 SNHLY and CDR2 FYNNEI. The junction had 8 bases not matched to a gene; V was cut back by 1 base and J by 0 bases. CDR3 in DNA: TGTGCCAGCAGTGAAGAGTCTAGCGGGGCTCTCAGCACAGATACGCAGTATTTT. Encoded protein: CASSEESSGALSTDTQYF.

Worth noting for this clonotype: Since the CDR3 does not end with the conserved phenylalanine or tryptophan, this likely comes from a read error. V and J are TRBV7-9 and TRBJ2-1, with 16 bases that match TRBD2. This CDR3 comprises 20 residues. Trimming cost V 6 bases and J 1 base; bases outside gene matches: 12. Germline CDR1 reads SEHNR; CDR2 reads FQNEAQ (reference sequence). CDR3 in amino acids: CASSLFTGTSGRGSYNEQFL. In nucleotides, the CDR3 is TGTGCCAGCAGTCTATTTACTGGGACTAGCGGGAGGGGGTCCTACAATGAGCAGTTCTTA.

The V and J genes are TRBV5-1 and TRBJ2-7, with 9 positions matching TRBD1. This CDR3 contains 16 residues. Germline CDR1 is SGHRS and CDR2 is YFSETQ. Trimming removed 0 bases from V and 5 bases from J; junction bases left unmatched: 9. CDR3 region: CASSLAPGQGGDEQYF. The CDR3 nucleotides are TGCGCCAGCAGCTTGGCACCGGGACAGGGAGGCGACGAGCAGTACTTC.

This clonotype was counted between two and nine times. This chain links TRBV25-1 with TRBJ2-7; 10 bases are a match to TRBD1. Trimming at V came to 3 bases and at J to 2 bases, leaving 7 bases not matched to a gene. The germline V gene has CDR1 MGHDK and CDR2 SYGVNS. This CDR3 contains 16 residues. CDR3 sequence: CASSDPLGTGAYEQYF. As DNA, the CDR3 is TGTGCCAGCAGTGATCCCCTCGGGACAGGGGCCTACGAGCAGTACTTC.

This clonotype has a handful of counts. The chain recombines TRBV5-1 with TRBJ1-1; the match to TRBD1 covers 8 bases. This CDR3 spans 16 amino acids. The J segment lost 3 bases and the V segment lost 4 bases, leaving 11 bases of the junction unmatched. Germline CDR1 SGHRS, CDR2 YFSETQ. The DNA of the CDR3 is TGCGCCAGCAGCGTGTACGTGACAGGGGCGGACACTGAAGCTTTCTTT. Protein sequence: CASSVYVTGADTEAFF.

The rearrangement links TRBV18 to TRBJ2-3, with TRBD2 matching 12 bases. CDR3 size: 15 residues. CDR1 and CDR2 from the germline V gene are KGHSH and LQKENI. V dropped 3 bases and J dropped 8; count of bases not matched to a gene: 6. CDR3 DNA sequence: TGTGCCAGCTCACCTTCGACTAGCGGGAGTGGTACGCAGTATTTT. Protein product: CASSPSTSGSGTQYF.

This clonotype was observed a handful of times. This chain joins TRBV4-3 and TRBJ2-3; TRBD2 might be the D (6 bases). V gave up 3 bases and J gave up 0 bases, with 13 bases separating them. Germline CDR1 reads LGHNA; CDR2 reads YSLEER. This CDR3 is built from 16 residues. CDR3 residues: CASSQVRGSSTDTQYF. The CDR3 region has the DNA TGCGCCAGCAGCCAGGTTCGGGGGTCAAGCACAGATACGCAGTATTTT.

This clonotype was counted only a few times. The CDR3 DNA reads TGTGCCAGCAGCTTGAGTCCTAGCGGGGTTAGCACAGATACGCAGTATTTT. It specifies CASSLSPSGVSTDTQYF. The chain joins TRBV5-5 to TRBJ2-3; 9 nucleotides align to TRBD2. V lost 1 base to trimming and J lost 0 bases; unmatched junction nucleotides: 6. The CDR3 spans 17 residues. Looked up from germline, CDR1 is SGHKS and CDR2 is YYEKEE (reference sequence).

In its sample, this clonotype was seen a few times. V gene TRBV7-6 combines with J gene TRBJ2-5; no reliable D call. This CDR3 spans 16 amino acids. Germline assignment: CDR1 SGHVS and CDR2 FNYEAQ. V was trimmed by 5 bases and J by 5 bases, leaving 21 bases between them. In nucleotides, the CDR3 is TGTGCCAGCAGCGGGTACTCTGGGATCCCTAGGGAGACCCAGTACTTC. This codes for CASSGYSGIPRETQYF.

This clonotype was observed a few times. This chain links TRBV9 with TRBJ1-2, with 7 bases fitting TRBD1. This CDR3 is built from 14 residues. Germline CDR1 SGDLS, CDR2 YYNGEE. The trim removed 2 bases at V and 4 bases at J, leaving 5 bases unmatched. The CDR3 DNA reads TGTGCCAGCAGCGTGGGGGACAGCGTCTATGGCTACACCTTC. Residues: CASSVGDSVYGYTF.